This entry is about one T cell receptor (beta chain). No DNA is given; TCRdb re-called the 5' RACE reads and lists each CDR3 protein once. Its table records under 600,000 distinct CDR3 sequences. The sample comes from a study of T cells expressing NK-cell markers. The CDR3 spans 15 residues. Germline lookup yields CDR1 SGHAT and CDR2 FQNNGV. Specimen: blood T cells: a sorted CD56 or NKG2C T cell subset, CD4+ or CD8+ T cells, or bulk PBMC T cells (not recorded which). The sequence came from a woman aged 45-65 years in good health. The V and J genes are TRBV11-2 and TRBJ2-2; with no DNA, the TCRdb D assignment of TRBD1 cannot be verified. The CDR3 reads CASSLAGQAPGELFF.